These T cell receptor beta chains were read from a single sample in a study of liver allograft versus peripheral blood T cells. In TCRdb, the reads were re-called with MiXCR into one record per CDR3 protein. The sample lists about 9,100 distinct CDR3 sequences, over 20% occurring once. The source of these receptors is a human patient who had a liver transplant. Some T cells may trace back to the graft donor. Each CDR3 is given with its conserved first and last residue. A D gene is named only where the DNA matches it firmly. A clone size is listed for some rows: how often the clone was seen (once, few, many), or a class if it is expanded.

clone size	D gene	CDR3 length	V gene	J gene	CDR3 DNA	CDR3 protein
many	NA	16	TRBV15	TRBJ1-4	TGTGCCACCAGCAGAGATTGGAGGGGAACTAATGAAAAACTGTTTTTT	CATSRDWRGTNEKLFF
NA	TRBD1	14	TRBV20-1	TRBJ1-1	TGCAGTGTCCACGTCTACAGGGGCAACACTGAAGCTTTCTTT	CSVHVYRGNTEAFF
medium-sized	TRBD2	17	TRBV24-1	TRBJ2-3	TGTGCCACCAGTGACTCGACTAGCGGACGAGTCACAGATACGCAGTATTTT	CATSDSTSGRVTDTQYF
medium-sized	TRBD2	20	TRBV19	TRBJ2-3	TGTGCCAGTAGTATCCGAACTAGCGGGGGTCCAGGGAAGACCGCAGATACGCAGTATTTT	CASSIRTSGGPGKTADTQYF
medium-sized	NA	16	TRBV18	TRBJ2-5	TGTGCCAGCTCACCATGGGGAGGTGACCCCGGGGAGACCCAGTACTTC	CASSPWGGDPGETQYF
NA	NA	15	TRBV20-1	TRBJ1-5	TGCAGTGCTAGACTAGGGGGGAAGACCCGTCAGCCCCAGCATTTT	CSARLGGKTRQPQHF
medium-sized	NA	20	TRBV29-1	TRBJ1-1	TGCAGCGTTGAAGATGCGGTGGACGGCAGCGTCCCTTGGATGAACACTGAAGCTTTCTTT	CSVEDAVDGSVPWMNTEAFF
medium-sized	TRBD2	18	TRBV19	TRBJ2-3	TGTGCCAGTAGTATAGAATCCCCTCTAGCGGGAGTCACAGATACGCAGTATTTT	CASSIESPLAGVTDTQYF
few	NA	13	TRBV11-2	TRBJ1-1	TGTGCCAGCAGGCTCTCCGAGGACACTGAAGCTTTCTTT	CASRLSEDTEAFF
NA	NA	14	TRBV20-1	TRBJ2-1	TGCAGTGCACGGGTATCCGGCTCCTACAATGAGCAGTTCTTC	CSARVSGSYNEQFF
NA	TRBD1	14	TRBV6-6	TRBJ1-2	TGTGCCAGCAGTACCGGGACAGGGGCAGGTGGCTACACCTTC	CASSTGTGAGGYTF
medium-sized	NA	12	TRBV19	TRBJ2-1	TGTGCCAGTAGTGCCGCCGGGGATGAGCAGTTCTTC	CASSAAGDEQFF
many	TRBD2	15	TRBV6-1	TRBJ2-7	TGTGCCAGCAGTGAAGGGACTAGCGACATTTACGAGCAGTACTTC	CASSEGTSDIYEQYF
NA	TRBD1	14	TRBV5-5	TRBJ1-2	TGTGCCAGCAGCACGGGACAGGTCTACTATGGCTACACCTTC	CASSTGQVYYGYTF
medium-sized	NA	11	TRBV29-1	TRBJ2-7	TGCAGCGTTGGAGACGATTACGAGCAGTACTTC	CSVGDDYEQYF
many	NA	15	TRBV19	TRBJ1-2	TGTGCCAGTAATTACCGGGACGGAATTAACTATGGCTACACCTTC	CASNYRDGINYGYTF
medium-sized	NA	16	TRBV6-1	TRBJ2-6	TGTGCCAGCAGCGCGGGACAGTTCTCTGGGGCCAACGTCCTGACTTTC	CASSAGQFSGANVLTF
NA	TRBD1	15	TRBV5-1	TRBJ1-4	TGCGCCAGCAGCTTTACCGGGACAGGGGGCGAAAAACTGTTTTTT	CASSFTGTGGEKLFF
medium-sized	TRBD1	15	TRBV6-5	TRBJ2-7	TGTGCCAGCAGTTACCCACAGGGGAAAAGTTACGAGCAGTACTTC	CASSYPQGKSYEQYF
medium-sized	TRBD1	16	TRBV24-1	TRBJ2-5	TGTGCCACCAGTGACCCGGGACAGGGGGGCCAAGAGACCCAGTACTTC	CATSDPGQGGQETQYF
medium-sized	NA	13	TRBV29-1	TRBJ1-3	TGCAGCGTTGAAGGGACTGATGGAAACACCATATATTTT	CSVEGTDGNTIYF
few	NA	15	TRBV20-1	TRBJ1-5	TGCAGTGCTAGAGATGGGGCAGGGTATGAACAGCCCCAGCATTTT	CSARDGAGYEQPQHF
few	NA	15	TRBV20-1	TRBJ2-5	TGCAGTGCTAGTGGGGTGGGGCAGTACCAAGAGACCCAGTACTTC	CSASGVGQYQETQYF
medium-sized	NA	12	TRBV19	TRBJ1-1	TGTGCCAGTAGTATCAGGGGATCTGAAGCTTTCTTT	CASSIRGSEAFF
NA	NA	15	TRBV28	TRBJ1-5	TGTGCCAGCAGTACGTTGGGGGCTCGCAATCAGCCCCAGCATTTT	CASSTLGARNQPQHF
NA	NA	12	TRBV18	TRBJ2-7	TGTGCCAGCTCAGACGGATCCTACGAGCAGTACTTC	CASSDGSYEQYF
many	NA	13	TRBV7-9	TRBJ1-1	TGTGCCAGCAGTCCCAGGGTGGGCACTGAAGCTTTCTTT	CASSPRVGTEAFF
medium-sized	NA	13	TRBV19	TRBJ1-6	TGTGCCAGTAACGACCAGCCGGCTTCACCCCTCCACTTT	CASNDQPASPLHF
medium-sized	TRBD2	15	TRBV18	TRBJ2-1	TGTGCCAGCTCACCAGGAAGACTAGCGTACAATGAGCAGTTCTTC	CASSPGRLAYNEQFF
NA	TRBD1	15	TRBV30	TRBJ1-2	TGTGCCTGGAGTTCAGGACAGGGGAGCATATATGGCTACACCTTC	CAWSSGQGSIYGYTF
few	NA	13	TRBV30	TRBJ2-5	TGTGCCTGGGGGAGGTGGGGCCAAGAGACCCAGTACTTC	CAWGRWGQETQYF
many	NA	14	TRBV19	TRBJ1-5	TGTGCCAGTAAGGGACTCATTGTCAATCAGCCCCAGCATTTT	CASKGLIVNQPQHF
many	NA	13	TRBV5-4	TRBJ1-1	TGTGCCAGCAGCGTAGACAGGAACACTGAAGCTTTCTTT	CASSVDRNTEAFF
medium-sized	TRBD1	14	TRBV12-3/TRBV12-4	TRBJ1-6	TGTGCCAGCATCCCGGGACAGGGTGGTTCACCCCTCCACTTT	CASIPGQGGSPLHF
few	TRBD1	14	TRBV10-3	TRBJ1-5	TGTGCCATCAGGGGACGAGGGGGCGATCAGCCCCAGCATTTT	CAIRGRGGDQPQHF
medium-sized	NA	13	TRBV19	TRBJ2-5	TGTGCCAGTAGTAGGACACCCCAAGAGACCCAGTACTTC	CASSRTPQETQYF
medium-sized	TRBD1	14	TRBV19	TRBJ1-5	TGTGCCAGTAGTAACAGGGGCACCAATCAGCCCCAGCATTTT	CASSNRGTNQPQHF
many	NA	14	TRBV19	TRBJ1-5	TGTGCCAGTAGTATTGTGGGGACCAATCAGCCCCAGCATTTT	CASSIVGTNQPQHF
medium-sized	NA	15	TRBV29-1	TRBJ2-2	TGCAGCGTACGACACGGGGGAACGAACACCGGGGAGCTGTTTTTT	CSVRHGGTNTGELFF
NA	NA	14	TRBV20-1	TRBJ2-4	TGCAGTGCTAGAAAACGGACAGCAGAAAACATTCAGTACTTC	CSARKRTAENIQYF
NA	NA	12	TRBV20-1	TRBJ1-4	TGCAGTGCCACTACCTCGGGTGAAAAACTGTTTTTT	CSATTSGEKLFF
NA	TRBD2	15	TRBV19	TRBJ2-1	TGTGCCAGTACGCCGGGACTAGCCAGCTACAATGAGCAGTTCTTC	CASTPGLASYNEQFF
few	TRBD1	15	TRBV30	TRBJ1-3	TGTGCCTGGAGGGGACAGGGGAACTCTGGAAACACCATATATTTT	CAWRGQGNSGNTIYF
medium-sized	NA	13	TRBV29-1	TRBJ2-5	TGCAGCGCCTCACCCGGGTCCGAAGAGACCCAGTACTTC	CSASPGSEETQYF
few	TRBD2	17	TRBV9	TRBJ2-5	TGTGCCAGCAGCGTGGGACTAGCGGGAGGGACTCGCGAGACCCAGTACTTC	CASSVGLAGGTRETQYF
medium-sized	TRBD2	18	TRBV7-2	TRBJ2-1	TGTGCCAGCAGCTCCTCATTGGGACTAGCGGGAGGGGGGCCCGGGCAGTTCTTC	CASSSSLGLAGGGPGQFF
few	NA	14	TRBV19	TRBJ2-7	TGTGCCAGTAGTCCCGGCGGGATACCCTACGAGCAGTACTTC	CASSPGGIPYEQYF
NA	NA	11	TRBV25-1	TRBJ2-1	TGTGCCAGCAGTGAATGGGGTGAGCAGTTCTTC	CASSEWGEQFF
medium-sized	NA	13	TRBV19	TRBJ1-2	TGTGCCAGTAGTATAAGGACTAACTATGGCTACACCTTC	CASSIRTNYGYTF
many	NA	12	TRBV28	TRBJ2-7	TGTGCCAGCAGACCCGACAGCTACGAGCAGTACTTC	CASRPDSYEQYF
NA	NA	15	TRBV9	TRBJ1-5	TGTGCCAGCAGCGTCGGATGGGGCAGTAATCAGCCCCAGCATTTT	CASSVGWGSNQPQHF